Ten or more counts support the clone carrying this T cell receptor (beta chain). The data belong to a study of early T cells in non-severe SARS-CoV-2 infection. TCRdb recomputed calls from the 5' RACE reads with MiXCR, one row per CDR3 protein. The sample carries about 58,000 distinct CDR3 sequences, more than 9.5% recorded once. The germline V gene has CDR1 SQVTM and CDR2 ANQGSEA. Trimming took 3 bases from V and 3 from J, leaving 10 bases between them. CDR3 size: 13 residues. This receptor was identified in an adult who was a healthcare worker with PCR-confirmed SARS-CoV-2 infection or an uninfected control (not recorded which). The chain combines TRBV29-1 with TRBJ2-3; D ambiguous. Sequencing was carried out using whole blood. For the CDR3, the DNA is TGCAGCGTTGAGGACCCCCGGACAGATACGCAGTATTTT. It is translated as CSVEDPRTDTQYF.